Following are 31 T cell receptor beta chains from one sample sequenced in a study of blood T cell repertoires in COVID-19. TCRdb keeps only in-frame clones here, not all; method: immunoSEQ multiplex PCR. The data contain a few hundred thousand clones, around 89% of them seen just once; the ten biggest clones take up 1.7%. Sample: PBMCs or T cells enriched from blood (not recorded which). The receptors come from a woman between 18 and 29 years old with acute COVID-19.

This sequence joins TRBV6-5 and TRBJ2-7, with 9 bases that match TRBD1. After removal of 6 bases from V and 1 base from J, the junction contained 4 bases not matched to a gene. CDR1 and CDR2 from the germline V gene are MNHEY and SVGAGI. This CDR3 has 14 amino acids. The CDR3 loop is CASSSDRGSYEQYF. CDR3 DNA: TGTGCCAGCAGCTCCGACAGGGGGTCCTACGAGCAGTACTTC.

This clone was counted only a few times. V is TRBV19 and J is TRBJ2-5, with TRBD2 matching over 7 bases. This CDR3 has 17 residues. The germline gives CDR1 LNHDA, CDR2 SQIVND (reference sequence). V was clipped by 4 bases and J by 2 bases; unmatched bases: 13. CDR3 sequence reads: CASSSQTRASGQETQYF. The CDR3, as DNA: TGTGCCAGTAGTAGCCAAACCCGGGCTAGCGGACAAGAGACCCAGTACTTC.

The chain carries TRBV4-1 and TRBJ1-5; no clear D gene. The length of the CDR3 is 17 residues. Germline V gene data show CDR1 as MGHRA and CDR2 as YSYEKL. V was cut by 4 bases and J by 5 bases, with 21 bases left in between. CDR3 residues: CASSRGTLGSLDQPQHF. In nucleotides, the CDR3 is TGCGCCAGCAGCCGGGGTACCTTGGGGAGCTTAGATCAGCCCCAGCATTTT.

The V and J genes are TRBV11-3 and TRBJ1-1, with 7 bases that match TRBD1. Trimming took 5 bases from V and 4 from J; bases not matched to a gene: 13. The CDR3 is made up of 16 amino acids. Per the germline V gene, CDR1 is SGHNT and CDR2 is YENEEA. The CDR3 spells CASSDTPADRVTEAFF. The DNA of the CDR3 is TGTGCCAGCAGCGACACCCCCGCTGACAGGGTCACTGAAGCTTTCTTT.

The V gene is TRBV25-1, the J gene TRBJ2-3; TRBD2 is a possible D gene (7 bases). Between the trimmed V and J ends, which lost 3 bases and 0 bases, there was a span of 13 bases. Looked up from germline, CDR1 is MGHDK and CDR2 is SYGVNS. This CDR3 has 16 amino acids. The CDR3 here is CASSDWEGGSTDTQYF. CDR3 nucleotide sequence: TGTGCCAGCAGTGATTGGGAGGGGGGTAGCACAGATACGCAGTATTTT.

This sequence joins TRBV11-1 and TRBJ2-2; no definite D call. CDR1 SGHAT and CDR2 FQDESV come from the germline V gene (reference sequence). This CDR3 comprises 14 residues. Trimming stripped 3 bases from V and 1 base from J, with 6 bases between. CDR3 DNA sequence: TGTGCCAGCAGCTTTGAGTTGAACACCGGGGAGCTGTTTTTT. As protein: CASSFELNTGELFF.

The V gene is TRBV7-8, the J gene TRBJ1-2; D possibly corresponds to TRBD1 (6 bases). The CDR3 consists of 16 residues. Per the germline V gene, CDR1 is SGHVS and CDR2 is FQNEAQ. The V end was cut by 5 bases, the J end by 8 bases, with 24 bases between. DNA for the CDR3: TGTGCCAGCAGCGCGACCACGGGGGGCATTTCCGGGGGCTACACCTTC. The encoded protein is CASSATTGGISGGYTF.

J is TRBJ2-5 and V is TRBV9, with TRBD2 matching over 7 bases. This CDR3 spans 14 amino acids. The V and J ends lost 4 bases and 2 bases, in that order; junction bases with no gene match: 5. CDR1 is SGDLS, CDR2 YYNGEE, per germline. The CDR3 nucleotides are TGTGCCAGCAGCCGAGGTAGCGGGCAAGAGACCCAGTACTTC. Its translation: CASSRGSGQETQYF.

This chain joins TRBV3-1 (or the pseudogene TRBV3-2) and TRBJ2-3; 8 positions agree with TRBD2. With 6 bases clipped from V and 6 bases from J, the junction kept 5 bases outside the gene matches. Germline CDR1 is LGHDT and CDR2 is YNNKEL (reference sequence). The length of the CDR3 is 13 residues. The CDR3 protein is CASRTSGSDTQYF. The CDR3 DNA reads TGTGCCAGCAGAACCAGCGGGAGTGATACGCAGTATTTT.

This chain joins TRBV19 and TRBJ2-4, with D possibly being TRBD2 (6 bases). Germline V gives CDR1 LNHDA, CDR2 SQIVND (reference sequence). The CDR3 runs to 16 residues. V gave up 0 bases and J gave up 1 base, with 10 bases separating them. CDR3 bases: TGTGCCAGTAGTATAGAGAGGGCGGGGGCCAAAAACATTCAGTACTTC. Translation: CASSIERAGAKNIQYF.

The CDR3 sequence is CASSVSLSYNEQFF. The DNA of the CDR3 is TGTGCCAGCAGCGTGAGTCTCTCCTACAATGAGCAGTTCTTC. This chain uses TRBV9 with TRBJ2-1, with D hard to call. Germline V lookup: CDR1 SGDLS, CDR2 YYNGEE. V was cut by 2 bases and J by 0 bases, with 6 bases left in between. This CDR3 comprises 14 residues.

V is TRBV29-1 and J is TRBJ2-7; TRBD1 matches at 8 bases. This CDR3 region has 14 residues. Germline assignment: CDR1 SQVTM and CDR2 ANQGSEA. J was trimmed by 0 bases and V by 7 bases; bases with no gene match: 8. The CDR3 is CSAKGQVSSYEQYF. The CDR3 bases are TGCAGCGCTAAGGGACAGGTCAGCTCCTACGAGCAGTACTTC.

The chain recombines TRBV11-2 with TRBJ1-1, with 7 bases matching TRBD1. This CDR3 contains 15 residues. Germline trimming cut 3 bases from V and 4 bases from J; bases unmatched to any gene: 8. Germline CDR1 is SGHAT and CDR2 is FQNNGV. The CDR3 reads CASSLRQGWGTEAFF. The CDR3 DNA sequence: TGTGCCAGCAGCTTGAGACAGGGCTGGGGCACTGAAGCTTTCTTT.

The CDR3 is CASSFVAGTLTNYGYTF. The CDR3, as DNA: TGTGCCAGCAGCTTCGTGGCAGGGACACTCACTAACTATGGCTACACCTTC. This chain joins TRBV5-8 and TRBJ1-2, with a tentative D call TRBD1 (6 bases). This CDR3 has 17 residues. The germline V gene has CDR1 SGHTS and CDR2 YDEGEE. V lost 2 bases and J lost 0, with 17 bases in between.

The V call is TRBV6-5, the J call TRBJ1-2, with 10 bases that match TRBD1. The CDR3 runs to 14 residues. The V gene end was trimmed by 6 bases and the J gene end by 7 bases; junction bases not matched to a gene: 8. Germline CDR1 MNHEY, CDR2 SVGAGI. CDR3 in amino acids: CASRDGTGEGGYTF. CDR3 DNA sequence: TGTGCCAGCAGAGATGGGACAGGGGAAGGTGGCTACACCTTC.

CDR3 sequence reads: CASSPRAGRSYEQYF. The CDR3 DNA follows: TGTGCCAGCTCACCACGCGCAGGGAGGTCCTACGAGCAGTACTTC. The chain couples TRBV18 to TRBJ2-7, with a weak D call TRBD2 (6 bases). CDR1 KGHSH and CDR2 LQKENI come from the germline V gene. The CDR3 sequence is 15 residues long. V dropped 1 base and J dropped 1 base, with 11 bases sitting between them.

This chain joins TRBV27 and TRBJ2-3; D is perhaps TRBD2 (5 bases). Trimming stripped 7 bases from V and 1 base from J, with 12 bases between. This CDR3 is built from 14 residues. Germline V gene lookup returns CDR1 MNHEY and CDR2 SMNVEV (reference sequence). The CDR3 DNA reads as TGTGCCAGCACCGTTGGGCGGGGCACAGATACGCAGTATTTT. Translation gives CASTVGRGTDTQYF.

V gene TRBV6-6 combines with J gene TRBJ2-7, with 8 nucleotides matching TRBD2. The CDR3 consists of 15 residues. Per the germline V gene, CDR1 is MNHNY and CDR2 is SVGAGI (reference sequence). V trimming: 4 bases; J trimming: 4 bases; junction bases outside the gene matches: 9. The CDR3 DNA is TGTGCCAGCAGTTCCGGGGGGGGCACAGTTTACGAGCAGTACTTC. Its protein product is CASSSGGGTVYEQYF.

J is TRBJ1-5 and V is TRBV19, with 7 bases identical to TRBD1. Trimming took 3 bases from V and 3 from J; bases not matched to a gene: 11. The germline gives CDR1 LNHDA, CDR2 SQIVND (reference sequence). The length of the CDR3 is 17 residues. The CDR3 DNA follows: TGTGCCAGTAGTATGATACAGGGGATCTCCACCAATCAGCCCCAGCATTTT. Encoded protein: CASSMIQGISTNQPQHF.

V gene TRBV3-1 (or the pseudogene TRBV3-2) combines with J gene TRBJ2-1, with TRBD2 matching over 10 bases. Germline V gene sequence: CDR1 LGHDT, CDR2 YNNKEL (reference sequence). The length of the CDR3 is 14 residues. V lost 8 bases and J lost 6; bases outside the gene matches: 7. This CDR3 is CASGKREGGNEQFF. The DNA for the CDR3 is TGTGCCAGCGGGAAGCGGGAGGGAGGCAATGAGCAGTTCTTC.

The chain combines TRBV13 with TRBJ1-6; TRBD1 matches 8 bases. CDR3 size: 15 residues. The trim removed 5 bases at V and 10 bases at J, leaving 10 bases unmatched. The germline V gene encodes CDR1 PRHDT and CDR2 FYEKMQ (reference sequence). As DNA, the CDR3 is TGTGCCAGCAGCCATCTCCAGGGGGCAGGCTCACCCCTCCACTTT. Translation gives CASSHLQGAGSPLHF.

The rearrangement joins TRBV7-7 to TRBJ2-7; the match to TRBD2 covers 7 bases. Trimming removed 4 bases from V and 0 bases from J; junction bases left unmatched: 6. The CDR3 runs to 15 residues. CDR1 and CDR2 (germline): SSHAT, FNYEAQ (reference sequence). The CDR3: CASSSGAGPSYEQYF. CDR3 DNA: TGTGCCAGCAGCTCCGGAGCGGGACCCTCCTACGAGCAGTACTTC.

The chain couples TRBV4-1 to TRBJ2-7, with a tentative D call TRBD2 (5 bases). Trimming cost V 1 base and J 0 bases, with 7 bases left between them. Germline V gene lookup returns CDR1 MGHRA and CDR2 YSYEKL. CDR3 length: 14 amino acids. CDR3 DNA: TGCGCCAGCAGCCAAGTGGGAGACTCCTACGAGCAGTACTTC. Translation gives CASSQVGDSYEQYF.

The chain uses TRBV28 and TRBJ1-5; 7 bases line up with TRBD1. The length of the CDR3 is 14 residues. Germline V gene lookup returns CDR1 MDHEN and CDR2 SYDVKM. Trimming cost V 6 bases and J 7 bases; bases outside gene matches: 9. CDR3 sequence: CASRRQGSGQPQHF. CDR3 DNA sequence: TGTGCCAGCAGGCGACAGGGCTCGGGGCAGCCCCAGCATTTT.

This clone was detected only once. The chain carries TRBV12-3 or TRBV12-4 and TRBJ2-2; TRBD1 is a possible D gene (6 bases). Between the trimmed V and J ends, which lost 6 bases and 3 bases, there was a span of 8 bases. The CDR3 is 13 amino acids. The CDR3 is CASRWTDTGELFF. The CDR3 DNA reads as TGTGCCAGCAGATGGACAGACACCGGGGAGCTGTTTTTT.

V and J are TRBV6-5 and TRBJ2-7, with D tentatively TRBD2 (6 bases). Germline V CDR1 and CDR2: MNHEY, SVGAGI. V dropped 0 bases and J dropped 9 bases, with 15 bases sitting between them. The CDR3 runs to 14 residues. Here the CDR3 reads CASSYSEGLGVQYF. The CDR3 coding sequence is TGTGCCAGCAGTTACTCGGAGGGCTTGGGTGTGCAGTACTTC.

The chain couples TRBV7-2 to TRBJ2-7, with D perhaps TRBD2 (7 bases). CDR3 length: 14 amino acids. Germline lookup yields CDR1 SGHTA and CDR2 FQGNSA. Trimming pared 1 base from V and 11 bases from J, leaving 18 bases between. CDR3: CASSLVLRGSGEYF. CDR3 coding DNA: TGTGCCAGCAGCTTAGTATTGCGGGGGTCAGGGGAGTACTTC.

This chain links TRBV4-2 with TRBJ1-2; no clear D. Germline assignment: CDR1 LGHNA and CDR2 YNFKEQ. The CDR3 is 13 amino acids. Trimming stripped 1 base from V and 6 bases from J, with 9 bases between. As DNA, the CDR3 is TGTGCCAGCAGCCAAGTTATGGCAGATGGCTACACCTTC. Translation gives CASSQVMADGYTF.

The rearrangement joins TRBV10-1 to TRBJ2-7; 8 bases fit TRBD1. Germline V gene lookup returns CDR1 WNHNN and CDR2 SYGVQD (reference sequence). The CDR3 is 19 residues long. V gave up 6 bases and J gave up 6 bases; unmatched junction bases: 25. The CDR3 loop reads CASSSPGTGKHTFITEQYF. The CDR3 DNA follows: TGCGCCAGCAGCTCACCCGGGACAGGTAAACACACATTTATAACCGAGCAGTACTTC.

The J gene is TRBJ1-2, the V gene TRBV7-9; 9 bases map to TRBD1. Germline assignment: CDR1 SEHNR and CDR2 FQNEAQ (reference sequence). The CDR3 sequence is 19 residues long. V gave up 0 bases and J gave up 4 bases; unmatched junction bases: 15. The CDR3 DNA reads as TGTGCCAGCAGCTTAGCTCCCTACCGGACAGGGGCGAGGACCTATGGCTACACCTTC. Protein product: CASSLAPYRTGARTYGYTF.

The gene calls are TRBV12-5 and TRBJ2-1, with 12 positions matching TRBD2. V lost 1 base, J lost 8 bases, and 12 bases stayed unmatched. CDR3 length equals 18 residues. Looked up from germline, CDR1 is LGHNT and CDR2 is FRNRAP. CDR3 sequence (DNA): TGTGCTAGTGGTTTGGAACGACTAGCGGGAGTCCCGGGGGATGAGCAGTTCTTC. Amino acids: CASGLERLAGVPGDEQFF.